Listed below are T cell receptor beta chains from one sample, sequenced in a study of OX40 agonist ivuxolimab in advanced cancers. TCRdb's copy holds only in-frame clones and misses some; the assay was immunoSEQ multiplex PCR. The sample has 80,000 or so clones, 90% to 95% seen once; the top ten hold approximately 0.32%. The source material was CD4+ or CD8+ T cells sorted from blood, sampled in a trial of the OX40 agonist ivuxolimab. The receptors here all came from an adult with an advanced solid tumor such as melanoma, head and neck, liver or kidney cancer. The CDR3 runs from the conserved cysteine through the conserved F or W. Each record gives: J gene, clone size, V gene, D gene, CDR3 DNA, CDR3 protein. A D gene is named only where the DNA matches it firmly. Clone size is given for some rows only: seen once, a few or many times, or a class if the clone is expanded.

J: TRBJ2-1
size: few
V: TRBV9
D: TRBD2
DNA: TGTGCCAGCAGCGAGGGACTATTCGACTCCTACAATGAGCAGTTCTTC
CDR3: CASSEGLFDSYNEQFF

J: TRBJ2-5
size: NA
V: TRBV4-3
D: TRBD2
DNA: TGCGCCAGCAGCCAAGGGAACCGGGGGGGAGAGACCCAGTACTTC
CDR3: CASSQGNRGGETQYF

J: TRBJ2-5
size: NA
V: TRBV28
D: NA
DNA: TGTGCCAGCAGTTTTTTCGGGGCTACCCGTGGGGAGACCCAGTACTTC
CDR3: CASSFFGATRGETQYF

J: TRBJ2-7
size: NA
V: TRBV19
D: TRBD2
DNA: TGTGCCAGTAGTTATCCGGGGGGCTACGAGCAGTACTTC
CDR3: CASSYPGGYEQYF

J: TRBJ2-7
size: NA
V: TRBV4-1
D: NA
DNA: TGCGCCAGCAGCCCGAATGGGCCCTACGAGCAGTACTTC
CDR3: CASSPNGPYEQYF

J: TRBJ2-7
size: NA
V: TRBV18
D: TRBD1
DNA: TGTGCCAGCTCCAGACAGGGGTACGAGCAGTACTTC
CDR3: CASSRQGYEQYF

J: TRBJ2-2
size: NA
V: TRBV6-1
D: NA
DNA: TGTGCCAGCAGGGAGCCCTGGCTATCCGGGGAGCTGTTTTTT
CDR3: CASREPWLSGELFF

J: TRBJ2-7
size: NA
V: TRBV6-6
D: TRBD2
DNA: TGTGCCAGCAATACGGGCGGGGGGCCCTCCTACGAGCAGTACTTC
CDR3: CASNTGGGPSYEQYF

J: TRBJ2-3
size: NA
V: TRBV7-2
D: NA
DNA: TGTGCCAGCAGCTCGGACTACACAGATACGCAGTATTTT
CDR3: CASSSDYTDTQYF

J: TRBJ2-7
size: NA
V: TRBV15
D: NA
DNA: TGTGCCACCAGCAGAGGAGGGTTGGGCTCCTACGAGCAGTACTTC
CDR3: CATSRGGLGSYEQYF

J: TRBJ1-6
size: NA
V: TRBV28
D: NA
DNA: TGTGCCAGCAGTTTAACAGGGCCTTATAATTCACCCCTCCACTTT
CDR3: CASSLTGPYNSPLHF

J: TRBJ2-2
size: NA
V: TRBV9
D: TRBD2
DNA: TGTGCCAGCAGCGTAGCGGCTAGCGGAAACACCGGGGAGCTGTTTTTT
CDR3: CASSVAASGNTGELFF

J: TRBJ1-5
size: NA
V: TRBV5-1
D: NA
DNA: TGCGCCAGCAGCTTCGCTGGGATTGGGGATCAGCCCCAGCATTTT
CDR3: CASSFAGIGDQPQHF

J: TRBJ2-7
size: NA
V: TRBV6-1
D: NA
DNA: TGTGCCAGCAGCCCTCCTGGGAGCGAGCAGTACTTC
CDR3: CASSPPGSEQYF

J: TRBJ1-6
size: NA
V: TRBV5-1
D: NA
DNA: TGCGCCAGCAGCTTGGTGGGTACAGTGGAAACCCTCCACTTT
CDR3: CASSLVGTVETLHF